This is a list of T cell receptor beta chains from one sample in a study of T cell responses to AZD1222 COVID-19 vaccine. Generated by immunoSEQ multiplex PCR, the TCRdb table keeps only in-frame clones and is missing some. The profile shows approximately 160,000 clones, 88% of them singletons. The sequencing used peripheral blood, collected on day 0 of AZD1222 vaccination. The receptor source for this set is an adult in good health. Both conserved end residues are part of each CDR3. Each record gives: clone size, D gene, V gene, J gene, CDR3 DNA, CDR3 protein. A D gene is named only where the DNA matches it firmly. Clone size is not always given. Where it is, it says once, few, many or a class for expanded clones.

size: .; D: TRBD1; V: TRBV11-3; J: TRBJ2-7; DNA: TGTGCCAGCAGACGTGGACAGGGGGGCGAGCAGTACTTC; CDR3: CASRRGQGGEQYF
size: .; D: TRBD1; V: TRBV7-2; J: TRBJ1-6; DNA: TGTGCCAGCAGGGCACAGGGGGTTAGTAATTCACCCCTCCACTTT; CDR3: CASRAQGVSNSPLHF
size: .; D: .; V: TRBV30; J: TRBJ1-1; DNA: TGTGCCTGGAGTTTAAGGGACACTGAAGCTTTCTTT; CDR3: CAWSLRDTEAFF
size: .; D: TRBD1; V: TRBV3-1/TRBV3-2; J: TRBJ1-5; DNA: TGTGCCAGCAGCCAAGGGGGACAGGGTAGCAATCAGCCCCAGCATTTT; CDR3: CASSQGGQGSNQPQHF
size: .; D: .; V: TRBV27; J: TRBJ1-6; DNA: TGTGCCAGCAGTCTGCGAGCTTGGGTTAAGGACCTCCACTTT; CDR3: CASSLRAWVKDLHF
size: .; D: .; V: TRBV2; J: TRBJ2-3; DNA: TGTGCCAGCACGACCTACACAGATACGCAGTATTTT; CDR3: CASTTYTDTQYF
size: .; D: .; V: TRBV11-2; J: TRBJ1-2; DNA: TGTGCCAGCAGCCGTGACACGTATGGCTACACCTTC; CDR3: CASSRDTYGYTF
size: .; D: .; V: TRBV5-1; J: TRBJ2-7; DNA: TGCGCCAGCAGCCGGGACGGGACCTACGAGCAGTACTTC; CDR3: CASSRDGTYEQYF
size: .; D: .; V: TRBV7-2; J: TRBJ1-2; DNA: TGTGCCAGCACCCCAGCGGGCGGCAGACTTTATGGCTACACCTTC; CDR3: CASTPAGGRLYGYTF
size: .; D: .; V: TRBV11-2; J: TRBJ2-7; DNA: TGTGCCACTACAGGGGGAGGGACCTACGAGCAGTACTTC; CDR3: CATTGGGTYEQYF
size: .; D: .; V: TRBV6-4; J: TRBJ1-5; DNA: TGTGCCAGCAGTGACGGTTCGGGCCTCCTACCTAATCAGCCCCAGCATTTT; CDR3: CASSDGSGLLPNQPQHF
size: .; D: TRBD2; V: TRBV4-2; J: TRBJ2-3; DNA: TGTGCCAGCAGCCAAGAGAGACTAGCGGGAGGTGCGCAGTATTTT; CDR3: CASSQERLAGGAQYF
size: .; D: TRBD1; V: TRBV10-3; J: TRBJ1-1; DNA: TGTGCCATCAGGAACCTCGACAGGGTGGGCACTGAAGCTTTCTTT; CDR3: CAIRNLDRVGTEAFF
size: many; D: .; V: TRBV25-1; J: TRBJ1-1; DNA: TGTGCCAGCAGTGAATTGCGGGAGAACACTGAAGCTTTCTTT; CDR3: CASSELRENTEAFF
size: .; D: .; V: TRBV18; J: TRBJ1-4; DNA: TGTGCCAGCTCACCAAAAGTGGACGCCAGAAAACTGTTTTTT; CDR3: CASSPKVDARKLFF
size: .; D: .; V: TRBV19; J: TRBJ1-1; DNA: TGTGCCAGTAGTATTCAGGGTGCAGCGAACACTGAAGCTTTCTTT; CDR3: CASSIQGAANTEAFF
size: .; D: .; V: TRBV11-2; J: TRBJ1-1; DNA: TGTGCCAGCAGCTTAGGAAAGTTGAACACTGAAGCTTTCTTT; CDR3: CASSLGKLNTEAFF
size: .; D: .; V: TRBV25-1; J: TRBJ2-5; DNA: TGTGCCAGCAGTGTATTAGAGACCCAGTACTTC; CDR3: CASSVLETQYF
size: .; D: TRBD2; V: TRBV30; J: TRBJ2-3; DNA: TGTGCCTGGTGCCGGGGCGGGAGTAAGAAAGATACGCAGTATTTT; CDR3: CAWCRGGSKKDTQYF
size: .; D: .; V: TRBV27; J: TRBJ1-1; DNA: TGTGCCAGCAGGCGCAGGGAGACTGAAGCTTTCTTT; CDR3: CASRRRETEAFF
size: .; D: TRBD2; V: TRBV9; J: TRBJ2-2; DNA: TGTGCCAGCAGCGTAGAAGCGGGAGTGTACACCGGGGAGCTGTTTTTT; CDR3: CASSVEAGVYTGELFF
size: .; D: .; V: TRBV19; J: TRBJ2-6; DNA: TGTGCCAGTAGTCCGATCGGGGGCGCTGGGGCCAACGTCCTGACTTTC; CDR3: CASSPIGGAGANVLTF
size: .; D: .; V: TRBV18; J: TRBJ2-2; DNA: TGTGCCAGCTCAGACGGAATAGACGGGGAGCTGTTTTTT; CDR3: CASSDGIDGELFF
size: .; D: .; V: TRBV28; J: TRBJ1-2; DNA: TGTGCCAGCAGTTTGCTTGAGGCCGCCTATGGCTACACCTTC; CDR3: CASSLLEAAYGYTF
size: .; D: TRBD1; V: TRBV4-2; J: TRBJ1-2; DNA: TGTGCCAGCAGCCAAGCGGGACAGCCCTATGGCTACACCTTC; CDR3: CASSQAGQPYGYTF
size: .; D: TRBD2; V: TRBV3-1/TRBV3-2; J: TRBJ2-2; DNA: TGTGCCAGCAGCCCAGGACTAGGCGGGGCCGGGGAGCTGTTTTTT; CDR3: CASSPGLGGAGELFF
size: once; D: TRBD1; V: TRBV9; J: TRBJ2-7; DNA: TGTGCCAGCAGCGTGGGACAGGTCTCCTACGAGCAGTACTTC; CDR3: CASSVGQVSYEQYF
size: .; D: TRBD2; V: TRBV5-1; J: TRBJ2-1; DNA: TGCGCCAGCAGCTTGGAATGGCGGGCTAGCGGAGGGAGGGATGAGCAGTTCTTC; CDR3: CASSLEWRASGGRDEQFF
size: .; D: .; V: TRBV20-1; J: TRBJ1-1; DNA: TGCAGTGCCCGGGGGCCCACTGAAGCTTTCTTT; CDR3: CSARGPTEAFF
size: .; D: .; V: TRBV29-1; J: TRBJ2-7; DNA: TGCAGCGCCGCGCGAGGAAGATTGCCGTACGAGCAGTACTTC; CDR3: CSAARGRLPYEQYF
size: .; D: .; V: TRBV19; J: TRBJ2-2; DNA: TGTGCCAGTAGTAGAACGGGGGTTAGCACCGGGGAGCTGTTTTTT; CDR3: CASSRTGVSTGELFF
size: .; D: TRBD2; V: TRBV7-9; J: TRBJ2-1; DNA: TGTGCCAGCAGCCAAGGGACTAGCGGGATCTACAATGAGCAGTTCTTC; CDR3: CASSQGTSGIYNEQFF
size: .; D: .; V: TRBV5-6; J: TRBJ1-3; DNA: TGTGCCAGCAGCTTTCTCCGCCCGTTTGGAAACACCATATATTTT; CDR3: CASSFLRPFGNTIYF
size: once; D: .; V: TRBV10-2; J: TRBJ1-2; DNA: TGCGCCAGCAGTCAGGGCCGGAACTATGGCTACACCTTC; CDR3: CASSQGRNYGYTF
size: few; D: .; V: TRBV7-2; J: TRBJ1-2; DNA: TGTGCCAGCAGCTTACAACCACTTGGGGCGGTGAACTATGGCTACACCTTC; CDR3: CASSLQPLGAVNYGYTF
size: .; D: TRBD2; V: TRBV27; J: TRBJ2-1; DNA: TGTGCCAGCAGTCCAGGACTAGCGGGAGGCCTCAATGAGCAGTTCTTC; CDR3: CASSPGLAGGLNEQFF
size: once; D: TRBD1; V: TRBV9; J: TRBJ1-4; DNA: TGTGCCAGCAGCCCAGGACAGGATGAAAAACTGTTTTTT; CDR3: CASSPGQDEKLFF
size: .; D: TRBD1; V: TRBV27; J: TRBJ1-1; DNA: TGTGCCAGCAGGGACAGGAGTTTGAACACTGAAGCTTTCTTT; CDR3: CASRDRSLNTEAFF
size: .; D: TRBD1; V: TRBV7-3; J: TRBJ2-1; DNA: TGTGCCAGCAGCTTAGACAGGGTCAATGAGCAGTTCTTC; CDR3: CASSLDRVNEQFF
size: .; D: .; V: TRBV5-1; J: TRBJ1-1; DNA: TGCGCCAGCAGCTTGAAGGGTCAGGCGAACACTGAAGCTTTCTTT; CDR3: CASSLKGQANTEAFF
size: few; D: .; V: TRBV5-4; J: TRBJ1-1; DNA: TGTGCCAGCAGCCCCTGGGGTAACACTGAAGCTTTCTTT; CDR3: CASSPWGNTEAFF
size: once; D: .; V: TRBV27; J: TRBJ2-3; DNA: TGTGCCAGCAGTCCGTCGTGGCGGTCTAGCACAGATACGCAGTATTTT; CDR3: CASSPSWRSSTDTQYF
size: .; D: .; V: TRBV7-9; J: TRBJ2-1; DNA: TGTGCCAGCAGCTTAGCGGGAGGTAGGAACAATGAGCAGTTCTTC; CDR3: CASSLAGGRNNEQFF
size: .; D: .; V: TRBV7-9; J: TRBJ2-7; DNA: TGTGCCAGCAGCTTAGGAGGTGGGGCCGAGCAGTACTTC; CDR3: CASSLGGGAEQYF
size: .; D: .; V: TRBV30; J: TRBJ1-1; DNA: TGTGCCTGGAGGCCACAGAACACTGAAGCTTTCTTT; CDR3: CAWRPQNTEAFF
size: .; D: .; V: TRBV28; J: TRBJ1-2; DNA: TGTGCCAGCACAAACGAGGGGAGAAGCTATGGCTACACCTTC; CDR3: CASTNEGRSYGYTF
size: .; D: .; V: TRBV6-2/TRBV6-3; J: TRBJ1-2; DNA: TGTGCCAGCAGTTCCGCGGGACGGAGGCTACTCTATGGCTACACCTTC; CDR3: CASSSAGRRLLYGYTF
size: .; D: .; V: TRBV3-1/TRBV3-2; J: TRBJ1-1; DNA: TGTGCCAGCAGCCAAGGTGGCAGGAACACTGAAGCTTTCTTT; CDR3: CASSQGGRNTEAFF
size: .; D: .; V: TRBV7-8; J: TRBJ1-4; DNA: TGTGCCAGCAGCTTATTTACCGGGGCCCCTAATGAAAAACTGTTTTTT; CDR3: CASSLFTGAPNEKLFF
size: .; D: TRBD1; V: TRBV10-1; J: TRBJ1-2; DNA: TGCGCCAGCAGTCACCGGGACAGGGTGGACGGGGGCACCTTC; CDR3: CASSHRDRVDGGTF
size: .; D: .; V: TRBV27; J: TRBJ2-3; DNA: TGTGCCAGCAGGGGGTCAGCTCGCACAGATACGCAGTATTTT; CDR3: CASRGSARTDTQYF
size: .; D: .; V: TRBV5-5; J: TRBJ2-5; DNA: TGTGCCAGCAGCCCGACTCCCTACCAAGAGACCCAGTACTTC; CDR3: CASSPTPYQETQYF